The 13 T cell receptor beta chains listed next were all sequenced from one sample in a study of cytomegalovirus exposure and HLA in healthy donors. Use of 60 Vbeta and 13 Jbeta primers characterized the PCR. TCRdb's table, derived via immunoSEQ multiplex PCR, lists solely in-frame clones and lacks some. This sample has about 77,000 clones, with nearly 80% found just once. Sequencing was carried out using PBMCs. The receptors here all came from a man aged 40-55 years in good health and CMV-seronegative.

The V call is TRBV7-6, the J call TRBJ2-7; maybe TRBD2 (5 bases). Trimming shortened V by 8 bases and J by 2 bases, and 13 bases separated the two germline ends. The CDR3 has 13 residues. Germline CDR1 and CDR2: SGHVS and FNYEAQ. Here the CDR3 DNA reads TGTGCCAGCGGGAGTGCTCAACCCTACGAGCAGTACTTC. This codes for CASGSAQPYEQYF.

This rearrangement joins TRBV7-8 to TRBJ2-7; 11 nucleotides align to TRBD2. Germline V gene lookup returns CDR1 SGHVS and CDR2 FQNEAQ. After removal of 1 base from V and 1 base from J, the junction contained 12 bases not matched to a gene. The length of the CDR3 is 19 residues. This CDR3 is CASSLEGPRLAGGSYEQYF. In DNA, the CDR3 is TGTGCCAGCAGCTTAGAGGGCCCTAGGCTAGCGGGAGGATCCTACGAGCAGTACTTC.

This clone was detected only a few times. The V and J genes are TRBV6-6 and TRBJ1-5; the D is unclear. This CDR3 region has 13 residues. Per the germline V gene, CDR1 is MNHNY and CDR2 is SVGAGI (reference sequence). The germline V and J ends were trimmed by 6 bases and 7 bases, with 13 bases remaining between them. Here the CDR3 DNA reads TGTGCCAGCAGGTACGATCGGTGGCAGCCCCAGCATTTT. As protein: CASRYDRWQPQHF.

The chain has TRBV19 and TRBJ2-5, with a tentative D call TRBD1 (5 bases). The CDR3 runs to 12 residues. Germline CDR1 and CDR2: LNHDA and SQIVND (reference sequence). The germline V and J ends were trimmed by 3 bases and 4 bases, with 6 bases remaining between them. CDR3 region: CASSIRGETQYF. In DNA form, the CDR3 reads TGTGCCAGTAGTATTAGGGGAGAGACCCAGTACTTC.

This chain links TRBV2 with TRBJ2-7; the D is unclear. Germline CDR1 and CDR2: SNHLY and FYNNEI. V lost 7 bases to trimming and J lost 0 bases, with 7 bases between them. The CDR3 has 12 residues. CDR3 amino acids: CASKSDSYEQYF. The CDR3 DNA reads TGTGCCAGCAAAAGCGACTCCTACGAGCAGTACTTC.

V and J are TRBV4-3 and TRBJ2-1; the D is unclear. Germline V lookup: CDR1 LGHNA, CDR2 YSLEER. This CDR3 is 13 amino acids long. V lost 1 base to trimming and J lost 6 bases, with 7 bases between them. CDR3 DNA sequence: TGCGCCAGCAGCCAAGCGTCCCTCAATGAGCAGTTCTTC. Translating gives CASSQASLNEQFF.

This rearrangement joins TRBV6-5 to TRBJ2-4; TRBD1 is a possible D gene (6 bases). Deletions cut 4 bases from V and 4 bases from J, with 17 bases between. Germline V CDR1 and CDR2: MNHEY, SVGAGI. The CDR3 loop spans 16 amino acids. CDR3 coding DNA: TGTGCCAGCAGTTCGGATCGACAGGCTGGGAAAAACATTCAGTACTTC. Protein: CASSSDRQAGKNIQYF.

The V and J genes are TRBV15 and TRBJ2-1; 8 bases match TRBD2. Germline V gene data show CDR1 as LNHNV and CDR2 as YYDKDF (reference sequence). With V trimmed by 6 bases and J by 6 bases, 13 bases remained unmatched. The CDR3 is 16 amino acids. DNA of the CDR3: TGTGCCACCAGTCCCACCGGGACTAGGTGGGCCAATGAGCAGTTCTTC. Translating gives CATSPTGTRWANEQFF.

This clone was seen once. The V gene is TRBV9, the J gene TRBJ2-1, with D hard to call. The germline V gene encodes CDR1 SGDLS and CDR2 YYNGEE. The V end lost 3 bases, the J end lost 8 bases, and 12 bases lay between the germline ends. There are 13 residues in the CDR3. The CDR3 DNA sequence: TGTGCCAGCAGCGGCGAAACCCGGTATGAGCAGTTCTTC. Its protein is CASSGETRYEQFF.

This chain joins TRBV28 and TRBJ2-5; no clear D. The J call may be mistaken, given a closer DNA end match to TRBJ2-7. The CDR3 loop spans 12 amino acids. The germline V gene has CDR1 MDHEN and CDR2 SYDVKM. The CDR3 region is CASSSKPYEQYF. The CDR3, as DNA: TGTGCCAGCAGTTCCAAACCCTACGAGCAGTACTTC.

The chain has TRBV7-6 and TRBJ2-5; 7 bases fit TRBD1. Per the germline V gene, CDR1 is SGHVS and CDR2 is FNYEAQ. The CDR3 has 14 amino acids. The V segment lost 4 bases and the J segment 0 bases; nucleotides outside the gene matches: 2. CDR3 region: CASSSQGNQETQYF. CDR3 bases: TGTGCCAGCAGCTCACAGGGGAACCAAGAGACCCAGTACTTC.

This chain links TRBV6-1 with TRBJ2-5; D unresolved. The DNA end favors TRBJ2-7, so the J call may be wrong. Germline V gives CDR1 MNHNS, CDR2 SASEGT. The CDR3 consists of 11 residues. The CDR3 DNA reads as TGTGCCAGCAGTTGGGCCTACGAGCAGTACTTC. Amino acid sequence: CASSWAYEQYF.

The chain has TRBV30 and TRBJ2-1, with 13 bases matching TRBD2. Germline V lookup: CDR1 GTSNPN, CDR2 SVGIG (reference sequence). V gave up 2 bases and J gave up 3 bases; unmatched junction bases: 4. The CDR3 covers 16 residues. The CDR3 here is CAWSRWTSGSYNEQFF. The CDR3 bases are TGTGCCTGGAGTAGATGGACTAGCGGGAGCTACAATGAGCAGTTCTTC.